This TCR beta chain was obtained from a study of high-grade serous ovarian cancer treatment subgroups. Study context: Each sample yielded on average approximately 7,700 unique TCR beta rearrangements from 12,000 to 15,000 reads. Whole-study findings and limits: CDR1 and CDR2 were left unanalyzed; analyses focused on CDR3. Same-patient tumor repertoires overlapped at about 0.11 to 0.85; different patients barely overlapped. Higher neoantigen levels went with greater TCR clonal relatedness.

Tumor tissue was taken before any definitive surgery or chemotherapy was given. Generated by immunoSEQ multiplex PCR, the TCRdb table keeps only in-frame clones and is missing some. The table includes about 1,800 clones, roughly 74% detected once. In the case of this clone: Its target is unknown.

V was pared by 3 bases and J by 0 bases, with 15 bases between. Germline values: CDR1 SEHNR, CDR2 FQNEAQ (reference sequence). The CDR3 consists of 17 residues. The sample consisted of tumor tissue. The clonotype was recovered from a human donor with high-grade serous ovarian cancer. The rearrangement links TRBV7-9 to TRBJ2-1, with D unresolved. The CDR3: CASSFRQPRTSYNEQFF. The CDR3 DNA sequence: TGTGCCAGCAGCTTTCGACAACCTCGGACCTCCTACAATGAGCAGTTCTTC. Looking up the rest from reference TRBV7-9 and TRBJ2-1 gives the full variable domain: DTGVSQNPRHKITKRGQNVTFRCDPISEHNRLYWYRQTLGQGPEFLTYFQNEAQLEKSRLLSDRFSAERPKGSFSTLEIQRTEQGDSAMYLCASSFRQPRTSYNEQFFGPGTRLTVL.